The rows below give T cell receptor beta chains drawn from one sample of a study of blood T cells in healthy people across ages. TCRdb re-called the 5' RACE reads through MiXCR, storing one row per CDR3 protein. Among some 550,000 distinct CDR3 sequences listed, roughly 48% were seen once. The sequenced sample was blood. The receptors were gathered from an elderly man in good health. The CDR3 runs from the conserved cysteine through the conserved F or W. The D gene is left open where the match is weak. Size is omitted from some rows. Given values are once, few, many or a class for expanded clones.

v_gene: TRBV6-5; j_gene: TRBJ2-5; d_gene: -; abundance: few; CDR3nt: TGTGCCAGCAGTTACTGGAGCGGACATGGGAATGAGCAGTACTTC; CDR3aa: CASSYWSGHGNEQYF
v_gene: TRBV7-2; j_gene: TRBJ2-3; d_gene: TRBD2; abundance: -; CDR3nt: TGTGCCAGCAGCAGAGGACTAGCGGGAGGCATAGATACGCAGTATTTT; CDR3aa: CASSRGLAGGIDTQYF
v_gene: TRBV7-2; j_gene: TRBJ2-1; d_gene: -; abundance: -; CDR3nt: TGTGCCAGCAGCCCCCAGACTATTTTGGTTAACAATGAGCAGTTCTTC; CDR3aa: CASSPQTILVNNEQFF
v_gene: TRBV6-2/TRBV6-3; j_gene: TRBJ2-1; d_gene: TRBD2; abundance: -; CDR3nt: TGTGCCAGCACGACTAGCGGGGCGCACTGGGGGTTCTTC; CDR3aa: CASTTSGAHWGFF
v_gene: TRBV20-1; j_gene: TRBJ2-7; d_gene: TRBD2; abundance: -; CDR3nt: TGCAGTGCTAGAGATGGCGGGGGGAGCTCCTACGAGCAGTACTTC; CDR3aa: CSARDGGGSSYEQYF
v_gene: TRBV20-1; j_gene: TRBJ2-1; d_gene: TRBD2; abundance: -; CDR3nt: TGCAGTGCTAGGGCTAGCGGGATCGGCGAGCAGTTCTTC; CDR3aa: CSARASGIGEQFF
v_gene: TRBV4-1; j_gene: TRBJ1-5; d_gene: -; abundance: -; CDR3nt: TGCGCCAGCAGCCAAGAGAGTTCTAGTCTCCGACAGCCCCAGCATTTT; CDR3aa: CASSQESSSLRQPQHF
v_gene: TRBV7-2; j_gene: TRBJ2-3; d_gene: TRBD2; abundance: -; CDR3nt: TGTGCCAGCAGCCCCCGACTAGCGGCTAGCACAGATACGCAGTATTTT; CDR3aa: CASSPRLAASTDTQYF
v_gene: TRBV19; j_gene: TRBJ2-7; d_gene: -; abundance: once; CDR3nt: TGTGCCAGTACCCCGGGCAGGCTAGCGCACGAGCAGTACTTC; CDR3aa: CASTPGRLAHEQYF
v_gene: TRBV7-2; j_gene: TRBJ2-5; d_gene: -; abundance: -; CDR3nt: TGTGCCAGCAGCTTACAGATAGGAGGGGAAGAGACCCAGTACTTC; CDR3aa: CASSLQIGGEETQYF
v_gene: TRBV3-1; j_gene: TRBJ2-1; d_gene: -; abundance: -; CDR3nt: TGTGCCAGCTCTAGGGCGGGGAATGAGCAGTTCTTC; CDR3aa: CASSRAGNEQFF
v_gene: TRBV29-1; j_gene: TRBJ2-7; d_gene: -; abundance: few; CDR3nt: TGCAGCGTTGAAGCACAGGGACCCCGACACGAGCAGTACTTC; CDR3aa: CSVEAQGPRHEQYF
v_gene: TRBV7-9; j_gene: TRBJ1-5; d_gene: -; abundance: -; CDR3nt: TGTGCCAGCAGCTTAGGAGTAGGCAGGGGCAATCAGCCCCAGCATTTT; CDR3aa: CASSLGVGRGNQPQHF
v_gene: TRBV30; j_gene: TRBJ1-1; d_gene: TRBD1; abundance: once; CDR3nt: TGTGCCTGGAGCCGGTTAGGGGGCAGCCCTGAAGCTTTCTTT; CDR3aa: CAWSRLGGSPEAFF
v_gene: TRBV16; j_gene: TRBJ2-1; d_gene: TRBD2; abundance: -; CDR3nt: TGTGCCAGCAGTCGGACTAGGGTCTCCTACAATGAGCAGTTCTTC; CDR3aa: CASSRTRVSYNEQFF
v_gene: TRBV28; j_gene: TRBJ2-5; d_gene: -; abundance: -; CDR3nt: TGTGCCAGCAGTGAGGGAGGCCCGGTAAAGGGGACCCAGTACTTC; CDR3aa: CASSEGGPVKGTQYF
v_gene: TRBV29-1; j_gene: TRBJ2-7; d_gene: -; abundance: -; CDR3nt: TGCAGCGTTGAAATGGGGAACCGTGGATACGAGCAGTACTTC; CDR3aa: CSVEMGNRGYEQYF
v_gene: TRBV3-1; j_gene: TRBJ2-4; d_gene: -; abundance: once; CDR3nt: TGCGCCAGCAGCCAAGATAGGGGGGTCCAAGAGGCTGAGCAGTACTTC; CDR3aa: CASSQDRGVQEAEQYF
v_gene: TRBV29-1; j_gene: TRBJ2-7; d_gene: TRBD2; abundance: few; CDR3nt: TGCAGCGCAGGAGGTCTAGCGGGGGATAGCTCCTACGAGCAGTACTTC; CDR3aa: CSAGGLAGDSSYEQYF
v_gene: TRBV28; j_gene: TRBJ2-1; d_gene: -; abundance: -; CDR3nt: TGTGCCAGCAGTTCTCACTCTCCCTCCTACAATGAGCAGTTCTTC; CDR3aa: CASSSHSPSYNEQFF
v_gene: TRBV6-5; j_gene: TRBJ2-5; d_gene: -; abundance: many; CDR3nt: TGTGCCAGCAGTTACTTCGAGACCCAGTACTTC; CDR3aa: CASSYFETQYF
v_gene: TRBV5-6; j_gene: TRBJ2-5; d_gene: TRBD1; abundance: -; CDR3nt: TGTGCCAGCAGCTTGGACGGGACAGGGATAGGTGAGCAGTACTTC; CDR3aa: CASSLDGTGIGEQYF
v_gene: TRBV19; j_gene: TRBJ2-7; d_gene: -; abundance: -; CDR3nt: TGTGCCAGTAGTCCCCGCGGGGCTTCCTTCCGCGAGCAGTACTTC; CDR3aa: CASSPRGASFREQYF
v_gene: TRBV29-1; j_gene: TRBJ2-1; d_gene: -; abundance: -; CDR3nt: TGCAGCGTTGATGGCGAAGGGAATGAGCAGTTCTTC; CDR3aa: CSVDGEGNEQFF
v_gene: TRBV6-1; j_gene: TRBJ2-7; d_gene: -; abundance: -; CDR3nt: TGTGCCAGCGTCTTCGCCTACGAGCAGTACTTC; CDR3aa: CASVFAYEQYF
v_gene: TRBV20-1; j_gene: TRBJ1-2; d_gene: -; abundance: -; CDR3nt: TGCAGTGCTAGCGGCCTCGGCTACACCTTC; CDR3aa: CSASGLGYTF
v_gene: TRBV20-1; j_gene: TRBJ1-3; d_gene: -; abundance: -; CDR3nt: TGCAGTGCTAGAGATTCTTCCGGGGGCTCTGGAAACACCATATATTTT; CDR3aa: CSARDSSGGSGNTIYF
v_gene: TRBV7-9; j_gene: TRBJ1-1; d_gene: -; abundance: -; CDR3nt: TGTGCCAGCAGCTTAGCGTCCGGCGCTGAAGCTTTCTTT; CDR3aa: CASSLASGAEAFF
v_gene: TRBV7-2; j_gene: TRBJ2-7; d_gene: -; abundance: -; CDR3nt: TGTGCCAGCAGCTTAGTGGGCGGGGATGACTACGAGCAGTACTTC; CDR3aa: CASSLVGGDDYEQYF
v_gene: TRBV7-9; j_gene: TRBJ2-3; d_gene: TRBD2; abundance: few; CDR3nt: TGTGCCAGCAGCTTAGATAGCGGGACCGCAGATACGCAGTATTTT; CDR3aa: CASSLDSGTADTQYF
v_gene: TRBV11-2; j_gene: TRBJ2-2; d_gene: -; abundance: once; CDR3nt: TGTGCCAGCAGCCATCCGTTTGGGGGGTGGCTAGCCAACACGGCGAACACCGGGGAGCTGTTTTTT; CDR3aa: CASSHPFGGWLANTANTGELFF
v_gene: TRBV4-3; j_gene: TRBJ1-4; d_gene: -; abundance: -; CDR3nt: TGCGCCAGCAGCCCACAGGTTTTTGGTTATGAAAAACTGTTTTTT; CDR3aa: CASSPQVFGYEKLFF
v_gene: TRBV29-1; j_gene: TRBJ2-7; d_gene: TRBD1; abundance: -; CDR3nt: TGCAGCGGCGCCGGGACAGGGAGCTACGAGCAGTACTTC; CDR3aa: CSGAGTGSYEQYF
v_gene: TRBV20-1; j_gene: TRBJ1-2; d_gene: -; abundance: few; CDR3nt: TGCAGTGCTAAGATCTTCGTGTCCCGGGACCCCTATGGCTACACCTTC; CDR3aa: CSAKIFVSRDPYGYTF
v_gene: TRBV5-1; j_gene: TRBJ2-7; d_gene: -; abundance: -; CDR3nt: TGCGCCAGCAGCTTGGGCCTCGACCTCTACGAGCAGTACTTC; CDR3aa: CASSLGLDLYEQYF
v_gene: TRBV7-2; j_gene: TRBJ2-7; d_gene: TRBD2; abundance: -; CDR3nt: TGTGCCGTTGCCCGGGCTAGCGGGAGCTACGAGCAGTACTTC; CDR3aa: CAVARASGSYEQYF
v_gene: TRBV14; j_gene: TRBJ2-1; d_gene: -; abundance: few; CDR3nt: TGTGCCAGCAGCCTTGGACTGAACTACAATGAGCAGTTCTTC; CDR3aa: CASSLGLNYNEQFF
v_gene: TRBV7-2; j_gene: TRBJ2-3; d_gene: -; abundance: -; CDR3nt: TGTGCCAGCAGCTTGCCGGGGGCTACAGATACGCAGTATTTT; CDR3aa: CASSLPGATDTQYF
v_gene: TRBV27; j_gene: TRBJ1-1; d_gene: -; abundance: few; CDR3nt: TGTGCCAGCAGAGGGAACACTGAAGCTTTCTTT; CDR3aa: CASRGNTEAFF
v_gene: TRBV29-1; j_gene: TRBJ2-3; d_gene: -; abundance: few; CDR3nt: TGCAGCGTTGTAGTAGCGCGGGGAACAGATACGCAGTATTTT; CDR3aa: CSVVVARGTDTQYF
v_gene: TRBV5-1; j_gene: TRBJ2-4; d_gene: TRBD1; abundance: -; CDR3nt: TGCGCCAGCAGCTTGGATGTGGGACAGGGGCGGGACATTCAGTACTTC; CDR3aa: CASSLDVGQGRDIQYF
v_gene: TRBV20-1; j_gene: TRBJ1-4; d_gene: TRBD1; abundance: once; CDR3nt: TGCAGTGCTAGGACAGGGGGTCGGGAAAAACTGTTTTTT; CDR3aa: CSARTGGREKLFF
v_gene: TRBV2; j_gene: TRBJ2-7; d_gene: TRBD1; abundance: -; CDR3nt: TGTGCCAGCAGTGAGAGCAGGGGGCTTGAGCAGTACTTC; CDR3aa: CASSESRGLEQYF
v_gene: TRBV5-1; j_gene: TRBJ2-7; d_gene: -; abundance: -; CDR3nt: TGCGCCAGCAGCTTGAGTACAGGGAGTACCTACGAGCAGTACTTC; CDR3aa: CASSLSTGSTYEQYF
v_gene: TRBV4-3; j_gene: TRBJ2-7; d_gene: TRBD2; abundance: -; CDR3nt: TGCGCCAGCAGCCAAGGGTTTTTGACTAGCGGGGTCGTAGGCGAGCAGTACTTC; CDR3aa: CASSQGFLTSGVVGEQYF
v_gene: TRBV2; j_gene: TRBJ2-5; d_gene: -; abundance: few; CDR3nt: TGTGCCAGCAGCAACAACCTAGGGGAGACCCAGTACTTC; CDR3aa: CASSNNLGETQYF
v_gene: TRBV12-3/TRBV12-4; j_gene: TRBJ1-5; d_gene: -; abundance: few; CDR3nt: TGTGCCAGCAATCCGCCAATGACCGAGAACAATCAGCCCCAGCATTTT; CDR3aa: CASNPPMTENNQPQHF
v_gene: TRBV2; j_gene: TRBJ2-1; d_gene: -; abundance: few; CDR3nt: TGTGCCGCGAAGGGCAGAAGCTCCTACAATGAGCAGTTCTTC; CDR3aa: CAAKGRSSYNEQFF
v_gene: TRBV7-2; j_gene: TRBJ1-1; d_gene: -; abundance: few; CDR3nt: TGTGCCAGCAGCCCCCGCGGGGGCGAACTGGCTGAAGCTTTCTTT; CDR3aa: CASSPRGGELAEAFF